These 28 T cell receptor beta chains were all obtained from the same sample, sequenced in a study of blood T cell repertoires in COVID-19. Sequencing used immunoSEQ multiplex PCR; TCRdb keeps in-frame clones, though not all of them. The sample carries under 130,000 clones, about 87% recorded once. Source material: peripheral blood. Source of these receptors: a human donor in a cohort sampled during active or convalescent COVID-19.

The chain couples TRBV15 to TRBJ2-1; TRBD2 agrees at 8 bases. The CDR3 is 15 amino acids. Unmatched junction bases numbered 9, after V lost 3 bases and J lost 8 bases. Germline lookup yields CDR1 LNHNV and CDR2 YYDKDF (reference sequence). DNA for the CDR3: TGTGCCACCAGCAGCTACCGGGAGGGGGTTGATGAGCAGTTCTTC. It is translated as CATSSYREGVDEQFF.

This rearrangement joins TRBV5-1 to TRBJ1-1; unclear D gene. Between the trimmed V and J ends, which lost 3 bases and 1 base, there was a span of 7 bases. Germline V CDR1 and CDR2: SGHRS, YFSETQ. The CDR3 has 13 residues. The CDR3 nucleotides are TGCGCCAGCAGCTCGCAAGCGAACACTGAAGCTTTCTTT. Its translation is CASSSQANTEAFF.

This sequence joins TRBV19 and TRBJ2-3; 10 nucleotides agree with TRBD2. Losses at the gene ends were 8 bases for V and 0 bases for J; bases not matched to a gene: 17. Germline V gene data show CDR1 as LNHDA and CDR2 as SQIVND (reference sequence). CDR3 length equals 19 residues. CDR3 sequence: CASSGGLAGGHPSTDTQYF. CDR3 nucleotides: TGTGCCAGTTCCGGGGGATTAGCGGGGGGCCACCCCAGCACAGATACGCAGTATTTT.

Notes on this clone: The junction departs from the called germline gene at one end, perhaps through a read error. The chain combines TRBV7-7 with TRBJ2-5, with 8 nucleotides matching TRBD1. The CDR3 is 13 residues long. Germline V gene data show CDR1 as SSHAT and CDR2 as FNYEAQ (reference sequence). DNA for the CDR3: TGTGCTAGCAGTTTGGACAGGGATGAGACCCAGTACTTC. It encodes CASSLDRDETQYF.

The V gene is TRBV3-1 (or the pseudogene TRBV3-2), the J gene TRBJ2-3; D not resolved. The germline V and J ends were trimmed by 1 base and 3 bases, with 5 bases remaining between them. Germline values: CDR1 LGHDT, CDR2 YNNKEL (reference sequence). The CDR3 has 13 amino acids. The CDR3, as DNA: TGTGCCAGCAGCCAAGGGAGAACAGATACGCAGTATTTT. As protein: CASSQGRTDTQYF.

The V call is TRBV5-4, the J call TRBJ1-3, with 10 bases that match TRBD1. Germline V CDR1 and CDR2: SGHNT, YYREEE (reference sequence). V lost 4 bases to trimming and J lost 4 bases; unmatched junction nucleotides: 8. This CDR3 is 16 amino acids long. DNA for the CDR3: TGTGCCAGCAGCCCACGACAGGGGGCAGGAGGAAACACCATATATTTT. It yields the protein CASSPRQGAGGNTIYF.

The CDR3 spells CASSRDRGDTGELFF. DNA of the CDR3: TGTGCCAGCAGTAGGGACAGGGGGGACACCGGGGAGCTGTTTTTT. The rearrangement uses TRBV28 and TRBJ2-2; 11 bases match TRBD1. This CDR3 spans 15 amino acids. Germline values: CDR1 MDHEN, CDR2 SYDVKM. V was clipped by 5 bases and J by 3 bases; unmatched bases: 2. Looking up the rest from reference TRBV28 and TRBJ2-2 gives the full variable domain: DVKVTQSSRYLVKRTGEKVFLECVQDMDHENMFWYRQDPGLGLRLIYFSYDVKMKEKGDIPEGYSVSREKKERFSLILESASTNQTSMYLCASSRDRGDTGELFFGEGSRLTVL.

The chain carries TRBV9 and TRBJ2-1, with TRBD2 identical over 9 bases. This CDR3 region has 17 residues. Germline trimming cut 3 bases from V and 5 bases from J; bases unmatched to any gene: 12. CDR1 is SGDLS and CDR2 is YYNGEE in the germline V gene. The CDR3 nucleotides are TGTGCCAGCAGCGCCCCCGTAGACGGCGGGGGGGACAATGAGCAGTTCTTC. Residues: CASSAPVDGGGDNEQFF. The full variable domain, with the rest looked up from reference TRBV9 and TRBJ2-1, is DSGVTQTPKHLITATGQRVTLRCSPRSGDLSVYWYQQSLDQGLQFLIQYYNGEERAKGNILERFSAQQFPDLHSELNLSSLELGDSALYFCASSAPVDGGGDNEQFFGPGTRLTVL.

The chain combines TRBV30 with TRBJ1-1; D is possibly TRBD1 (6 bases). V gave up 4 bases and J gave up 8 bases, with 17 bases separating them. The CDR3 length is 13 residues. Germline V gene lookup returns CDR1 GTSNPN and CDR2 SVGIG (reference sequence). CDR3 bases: TGTGCCTGGACCTGGGGCAGGGGAAAAGAAGCTTTCTTT. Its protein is CAWTWGRGKEAFF.

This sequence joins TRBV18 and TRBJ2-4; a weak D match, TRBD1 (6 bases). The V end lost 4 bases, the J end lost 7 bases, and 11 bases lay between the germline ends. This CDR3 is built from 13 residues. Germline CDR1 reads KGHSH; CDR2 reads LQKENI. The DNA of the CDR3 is TGTGCCAGCTCACGGGTCAGGGGCAACATTCAGTACTTC. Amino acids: CASSRVRGNIQYF.

CDR3 sequence reads: CASSPGQDRAPLHF. DNA for the CDR3: TGTGCCAGCAGCCCCGGACAGGACCGGGCTCCCCTCCACTTT. This rearrangement joins TRBV7-9 to TRBJ1-6, with 7 bases that match TRBD1. Germline lookup yields CDR1 SEHNR and CDR2 FQNEAQ (reference sequence). This CDR3 comprises 14 residues. Trimming at V came to 5 bases and at J to 13 bases, leaving 11 bases not matched to a gene.

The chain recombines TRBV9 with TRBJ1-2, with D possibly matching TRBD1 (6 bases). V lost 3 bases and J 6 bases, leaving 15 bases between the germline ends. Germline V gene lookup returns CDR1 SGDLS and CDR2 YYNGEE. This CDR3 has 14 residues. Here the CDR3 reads CASSATAGVDGYTF. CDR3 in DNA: TGTGCCAGCAGCGCCACGGCAGGGGTCGATGGCTACACCTTC.

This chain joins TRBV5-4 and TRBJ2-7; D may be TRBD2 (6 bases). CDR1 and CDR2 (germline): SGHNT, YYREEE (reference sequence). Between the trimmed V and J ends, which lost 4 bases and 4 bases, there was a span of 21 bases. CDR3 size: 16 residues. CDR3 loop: CASSPGRSTGTYEQYF. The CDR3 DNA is TGTGCCAGCAGCCCGGGACGGAGTACGGGGACTTACGAGCAGTACTTC.

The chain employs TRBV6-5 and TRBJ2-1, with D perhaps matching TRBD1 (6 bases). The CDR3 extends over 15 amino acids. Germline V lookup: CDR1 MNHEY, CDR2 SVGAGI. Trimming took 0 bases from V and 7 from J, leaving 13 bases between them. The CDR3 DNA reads TGTGCCAGCAGTTACTCGGCAGGGGTGTCAAATGAGCAGTTCTTC. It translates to CASSYSAGVSNEQFF.

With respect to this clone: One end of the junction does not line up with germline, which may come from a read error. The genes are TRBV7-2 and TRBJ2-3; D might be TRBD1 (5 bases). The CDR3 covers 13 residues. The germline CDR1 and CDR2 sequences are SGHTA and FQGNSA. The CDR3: CASSPLGTGTQYF. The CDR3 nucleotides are TGTGCCAGCAGCCCCCTGGGCACAGGTACGCAGTATTTT.

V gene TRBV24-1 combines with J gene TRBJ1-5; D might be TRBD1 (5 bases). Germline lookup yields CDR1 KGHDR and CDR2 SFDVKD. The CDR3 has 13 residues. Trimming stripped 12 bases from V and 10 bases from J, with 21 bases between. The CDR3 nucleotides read TGTGCCTCCCCCAGCGGGGCCGAATCTCCCCAGCATTTT. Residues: CASPSGAESPQHF.

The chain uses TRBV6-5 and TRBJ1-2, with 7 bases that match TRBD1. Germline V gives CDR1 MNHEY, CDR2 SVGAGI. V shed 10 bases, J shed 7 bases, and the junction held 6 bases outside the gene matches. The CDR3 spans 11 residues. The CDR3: CATSQGIGYTF. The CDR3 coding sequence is TGTGCCACCTCACAGGGGATTGGCTACACCTTC.

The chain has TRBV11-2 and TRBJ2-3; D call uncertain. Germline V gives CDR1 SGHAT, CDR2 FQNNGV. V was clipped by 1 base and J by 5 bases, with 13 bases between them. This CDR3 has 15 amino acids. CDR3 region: CASSLGAHGEDTQYF. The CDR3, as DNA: TGTGCCAGCAGCTTAGGGGCCCACGGTGAAGATACGCAGTATTTT.

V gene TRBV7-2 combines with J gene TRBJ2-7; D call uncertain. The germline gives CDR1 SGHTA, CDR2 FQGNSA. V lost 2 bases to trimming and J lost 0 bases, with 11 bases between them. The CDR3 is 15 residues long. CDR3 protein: CASSLSHSLSYEQYF. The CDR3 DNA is TGTGCCAGCAGCTTATCCCACAGCCTCTCCTACGAGCAGTACTTC.

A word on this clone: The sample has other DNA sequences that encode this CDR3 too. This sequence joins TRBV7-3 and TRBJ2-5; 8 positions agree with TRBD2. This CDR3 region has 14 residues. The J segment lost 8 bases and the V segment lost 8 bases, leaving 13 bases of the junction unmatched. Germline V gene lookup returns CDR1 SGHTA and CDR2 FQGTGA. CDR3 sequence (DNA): TGTGCCAGCGGCCACGGGGGGGCCGACGGAACCCAGTACTTC. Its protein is CASGHGGADGTQYF.

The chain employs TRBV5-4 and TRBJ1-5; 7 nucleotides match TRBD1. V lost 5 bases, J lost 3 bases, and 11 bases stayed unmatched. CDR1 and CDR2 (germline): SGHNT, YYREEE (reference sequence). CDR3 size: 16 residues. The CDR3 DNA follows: TGTGCCAGCAGATCGAACCGGGACAGCCACAATCAGCCCCAGCATTTT. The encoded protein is CASRSNRDSHNQPQHF.

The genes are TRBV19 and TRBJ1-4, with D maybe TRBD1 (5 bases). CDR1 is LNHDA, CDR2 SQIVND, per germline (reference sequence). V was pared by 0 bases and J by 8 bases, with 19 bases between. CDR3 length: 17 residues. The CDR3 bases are TGTGCCAGTAGTATAGATCATATTAGCCCAAGGGGCGAAAAACTGTTTTTT. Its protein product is CASSIDHISPRGEKLFF.

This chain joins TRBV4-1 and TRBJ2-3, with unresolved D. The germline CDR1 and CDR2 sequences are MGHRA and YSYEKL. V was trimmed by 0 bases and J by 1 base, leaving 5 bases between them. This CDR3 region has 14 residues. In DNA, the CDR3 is TGCGCCAGCAGCCAAGATCGGGGCACAGATACGCAGTATTTT. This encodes CASSQDRGTDTQYF.

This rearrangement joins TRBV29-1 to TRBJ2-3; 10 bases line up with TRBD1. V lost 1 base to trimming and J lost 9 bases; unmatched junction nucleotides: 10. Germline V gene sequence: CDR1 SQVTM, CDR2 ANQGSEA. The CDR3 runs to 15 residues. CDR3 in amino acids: CSVEGLDRGAMTQYF. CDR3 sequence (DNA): TGCAGCGTTGAAGGGTTGGACAGGGGGGCCATGACGCAGTATTTT.

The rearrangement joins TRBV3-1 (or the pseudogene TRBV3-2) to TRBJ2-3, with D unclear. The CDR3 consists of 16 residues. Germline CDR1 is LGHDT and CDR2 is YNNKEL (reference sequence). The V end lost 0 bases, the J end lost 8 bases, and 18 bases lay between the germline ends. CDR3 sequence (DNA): TGTGCCAGCAGCCAAGAATCGAGCCCCGTCGTTGGTACGCAGTATTTT. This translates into CASSQESSPVVGTQYF.

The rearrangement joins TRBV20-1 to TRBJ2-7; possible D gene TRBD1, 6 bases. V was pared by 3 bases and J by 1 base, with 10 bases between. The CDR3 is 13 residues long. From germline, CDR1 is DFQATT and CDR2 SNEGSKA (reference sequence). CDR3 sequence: CSASWQGSYEQYF. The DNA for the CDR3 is TGCAGTGCTAGTTGGCAGGGGTCCTACGAGCAGTACTTC.

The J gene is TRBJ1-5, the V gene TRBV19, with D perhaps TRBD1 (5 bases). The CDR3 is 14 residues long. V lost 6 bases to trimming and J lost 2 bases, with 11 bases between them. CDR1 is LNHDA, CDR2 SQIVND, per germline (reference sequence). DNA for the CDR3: TGTGCCAGTAGATGGGGCTGGGGCAATCAGCCCCAGCATTTT. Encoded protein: CASRWGWGNQPQHF.

The CDR3 sequence is CASSQEGKGDGNTIYF. The DNA for the CDR3 is TGCGCCAGCAGCCAAGAAGGGAAGGGGGACGGAAACACCATATATTTT. This chain connects TRBV4-1 to TRBJ1-3, with a tentative D call TRBD1 (6 bases). CDR1 is MGHRA, CDR2 YSYEKL, per germline. The germline V and J ends were trimmed by 0 bases and 4 bases, with 13 bases remaining between them. This CDR3 has 16 amino acids.